These T cell receptor beta chains were read from a single sample in a study of PD-1 blockade in classical Hodgkin lymphoma. Here immunoSEQ multiplex PCR was the method, and the copy in TCRdb shows in-frame clones only, minus some. This sample has around 46,000 clones, with 60% to 85% found just once. The sample here was peripheral blood mononuclear cells (PBMCs), taken before the second cycle of nivolumab. Receptors were obtained from a human donor with classical Hodgkin lymphoma. Each CDR3 is given with its conserved first and last residue. The D gene is left open where the match is weak. Part of the rows lack a size; the others show once, few, many or a class for expanded clones.

j_gene: TRBJ2-7
d_gene: -
v_gene: TRBV2
abundance: -
len: 13
CDR3nt: TGTGCCAGCAGCATACCGCTGTCCTACGAGCAGTACTTC
CDR3aa: CASSIPLSYEQYF

j_gene: TRBJ2-7
d_gene: -
v_gene: TRBV29-1
abundance: medium-sized
len: 12
CDR3nt: TGCAGCGTTGGGGCACGAAGTGGCGAGCAGTACTTC
CDR3aa: CSVGARSGEQYF

j_gene: TRBJ2-3
d_gene: -
v_gene: TRBV30
abundance: once
len: 14
CDR3nt: TGTGCCTGGAGCGTGGACGCCCCGCCGAATACGCAGTATTTT
CDR3aa: CAWSVDAPPNTQYF

j_gene: TRBJ2-5
d_gene: TRBD1
v_gene: TRBV19
abundance: -
len: 15
CDR3nt: TGTGCCAGTAGCTCCGGGACAGGGTCTCAAGAGACCCAGTACTTC
CDR3aa: CASSSGTGSQETQYF

j_gene: TRBJ1-2
d_gene: -
v_gene: TRBV14
abundance: few
len: 13
CDR3nt: TGTGCCAGCAGCGTAGGACACCTCTATGGCTACACCTTC
CDR3aa: CASSVGHLYGYTF

j_gene: TRBJ2-7
d_gene: -
v_gene: TRBV6-1
abundance: -
len: 14
CDR3nt: TGTGCCAGCAGCCCACTGGACGGAGACTACGAGCAGTACTTC
CDR3aa: CASSPLDGDYEQYF

j_gene: TRBJ1-1
d_gene: -
v_gene: TRBV6-5
abundance: -
len: 14
CDR3nt: TGTGCCAGCGGACAGTACCGCTCTCTCACTGAAGCTTTCTTT
CDR3aa: CASGQYRSLTEAFF

j_gene: TRBJ2-3
d_gene: -
v_gene: TRBV18
abundance: -
len: 16
CDR3nt: TGTGCCAGCTCACCCCTAATGGGGACTAGCACAGATACGCAGTATTTT
CDR3aa: CASSPLMGTSTDTQYF

j_gene: TRBJ1-1
d_gene: -
v_gene: TRBV14
abundance: -
len: 17
CDR3nt: TGTGCCAGCAGCCAAGAAAGGACCGCCATGGTGGGCACTGAAGCTTTCTTT
CDR3aa: CASSQERTAMVGTEAFF

j_gene: TRBJ1-2
d_gene: TRBD1
v_gene: TRBV28
abundance: -
len: 16
CDR3nt: TGTGCCAGCAGTTCAGGGGGGATTGGTGGTAACTATGGCTACACCTTC
CDR3aa: CASSSGGIGGNYGYTF

j_gene: TRBJ2-1
d_gene: -
v_gene: TRBV14
abundance: -
len: 15
CDR3nt: TGTGCCAGCAGCCGAAGGGGGGGCGCCTACAATGAGCAGTTCTTC
CDR3aa: CASSRRGGAYNEQFF

j_gene: TRBJ1-3
d_gene: -
v_gene: TRBV7-2
abundance: -
len: 16
CDR3nt: TGTGCCAGCAGCTTAGCGCAGACAGCCTCTGGAAACACCATATATTTT
CDR3aa: CASSLAQTASGNTIYF

j_gene: TRBJ2-1
d_gene: -
v_gene: TRBV21-1
abundance: -
len: 16
CDR3nt: TGTGCCAGCAGCAAAGCAAGGGGAAGCTCCTACAATGAGCAGTTCTTC
CDR3aa: CASSKARGSSYNEQFF

j_gene: TRBJ1-1
d_gene: -
v_gene: TRBV6-5
abundance: -
len: 13
CDR3nt: TGTGCCAGCAGTCGGGACTCCGGGACAGAAGCTTTCTTT
CDR3aa: CASSRDSGTEAFF

j_gene: TRBJ1-5
d_gene: TRBD1
v_gene: TRBV6-5
abundance: few
len: 14
CDR3nt: TGTGCCAGCAGTTCGGGACAGGGTAATCAGCCCCAGCATTTT
CDR3aa: CASSSGQGNQPQHF

j_gene: TRBJ2-7
d_gene: -
v_gene: TRBV19
abundance: -
len: 14
CDR3nt: TGTGCCAGTAGTATGGGTCTGTTGCTTTACGAGCAGTACTTC
CDR3aa: CASSMGLLLYEQYF

j_gene: TRBJ2-5
d_gene: -
v_gene: TRBV7-9
abundance: -
len: 15
CDR3nt: TGTGCCAGCAGCGGCTACCGGGACAACCAAGAGACCCAGTACTTC
CDR3aa: CASSGYRDNQETQYF

j_gene: TRBJ1-5
d_gene: -
v_gene: TRBV6-5
abundance: once
len: 15
CDR3nt: TGTGCCAGCAGTTACGGGGGGGCCGGCAATCAGCCCCAGCATTTT
CDR3aa: CASSYGGAGNQPQHF

j_gene: TRBJ1-4
d_gene: -
v_gene: TRBV19
abundance: -
len: 14
CDR3nt: TGTGCCAGTAGCTCCGGGACGATTAATGAAAAACTGTTTTTT
CDR3aa: CASSSGTINEKLFF

j_gene: TRBJ1-2
d_gene: -
v_gene: TRBV7-8
abundance: -
len: 15
CDR3nt: TGTGCCAGCAGCTTGGGGAGGGTAACCCACTATGGCTACACCTTC
CDR3aa: CASSLGRVTHYGYTF

j_gene: TRBJ2-1
d_gene: -
v_gene: TRBV14
abundance: -
len: 16
CDR3nt: TGTGCCAGCAGCCAAGATCTTAACCCCCCCCGTAATGAGCAGTTCTTC
CDR3aa: CASSQDLNPPRNEQFF

j_gene: TRBJ2-7
d_gene: TRBD2
v_gene: TRBV30
abundance: -
len: 14
CDR3nt: TGTGCCTGGAGTCACCCCGGGACTAGCGGCGAGCAGTACTTC
CDR3aa: CAWSHPGTSGEQYF

j_gene: TRBJ1-1
d_gene: -
v_gene: TRBV5-1
abundance: -
len: 15
CDR3nt: TGCGCCAGCAACCGGGACCCAGGGCCGAACACTGAAGCTTTCTTT
CDR3aa: CASNRDPGPNTEAFF